In its sample, the clone carrying this T cell receptor beta chain was seen a few times. Its specificity is unknown. TCRdb reanalysed the reads using MiXCR and keeps one entry per CDR3 protein. This sample yields under 200,000 distinct CDR3 sequences, of which approximately 21% are seen a single time; under 30% belongs to the top ten. V lost 2 bases, J lost 4 bases, and 24 bases lay in between. This CDR3 region has 18 residues. The germline gives CDR1 SGHTA, CDR2 FQGNSA. The data stem from a study of T cell repertoires in cytomegalovirus infection. Study observations and caveats: Dominating the ex vivo response were TCR beta clonotypes that were CMV-specific and HLA-C-restricted. Cumulative frequency of public TCR beta families picked out carriers of CMV plus the relevant HLA.

Sequenced here: CD8+ T cells from cultured PBMCs, sampled from culture after CMV antigen stimulation. The rearrangement joins TRBV7-2 to TRBJ2-7; D is tentatively TRBD1 or TRBD2 (6 bases each). The origin of this receptor is a human donor in good health (CMV status not recorded). Some clones in this sample may be carry-over from other donors' samples. For the CDR3, the DNA is TGTGCCAGCAGCTTAAGGGGGACTGGGCGGAGCTACCATTACGAGCAGTACTTC. Translation: CASSLRGTGRSYHYEQYF.